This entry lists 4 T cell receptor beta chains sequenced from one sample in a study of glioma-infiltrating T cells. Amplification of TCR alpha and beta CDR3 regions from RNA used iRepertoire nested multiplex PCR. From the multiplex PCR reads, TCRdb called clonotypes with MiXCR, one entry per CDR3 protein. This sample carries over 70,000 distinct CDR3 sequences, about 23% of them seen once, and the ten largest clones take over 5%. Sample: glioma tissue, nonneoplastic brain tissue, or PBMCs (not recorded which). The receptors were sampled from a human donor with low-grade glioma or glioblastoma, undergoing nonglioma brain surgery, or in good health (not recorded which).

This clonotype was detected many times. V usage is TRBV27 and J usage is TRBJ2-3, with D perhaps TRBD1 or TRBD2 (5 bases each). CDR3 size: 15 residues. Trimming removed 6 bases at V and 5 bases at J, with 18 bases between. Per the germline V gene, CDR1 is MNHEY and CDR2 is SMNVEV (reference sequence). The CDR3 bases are TGTGCCAGCAGGGGGACGGGTCTAGCAGGAGATACGCAGTATTTT. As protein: CASRGTGLAGDTQYF.

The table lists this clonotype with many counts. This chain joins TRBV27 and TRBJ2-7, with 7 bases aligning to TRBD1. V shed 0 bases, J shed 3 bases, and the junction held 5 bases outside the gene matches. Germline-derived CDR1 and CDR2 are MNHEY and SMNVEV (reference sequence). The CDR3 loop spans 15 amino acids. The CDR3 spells CASSLSGGDSYEQYF. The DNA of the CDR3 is TGTGCCAGCAGTTTATCAGGTGGGGACAGCTACGAGCAGTACTTC.

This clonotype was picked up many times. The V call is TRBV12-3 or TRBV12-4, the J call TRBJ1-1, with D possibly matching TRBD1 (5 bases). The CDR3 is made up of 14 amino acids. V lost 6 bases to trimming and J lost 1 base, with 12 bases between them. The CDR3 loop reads CASSRLGANTEAFF. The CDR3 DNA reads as TGTGCCAGCAGCCGCCTTGGGGCGAACACTGAAGCTTTCTTT.

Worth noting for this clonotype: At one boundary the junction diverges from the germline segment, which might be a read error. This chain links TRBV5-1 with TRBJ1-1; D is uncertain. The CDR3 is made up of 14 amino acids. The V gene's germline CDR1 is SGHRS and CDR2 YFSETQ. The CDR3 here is CARSLEPGNTEAFF. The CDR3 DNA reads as TGCGCCAGAAGCTTGGAGCCGGGGAACACTGAAGCTTTCTTT.